Included here is one TCR beta chain sequence, with context. This sample was included in a study of control samples from healthy donors and cancer patients. This CDR3 is 14 amino acids long. V was pared by 2 bases and J by 10 bases, with 12 bases between. Germline assignment: CDR1 PRHDT and CDR2 FYEKMQ (reference sequence). Assay: immunoSEQ multiplex PCR; the TCRdb copy retains only in-frame clones and omits some. The sample carries around 100,000 clones, about 87% recorded once. The chain employs TRBV13 and TRBJ1-6; D uncertain. Specimen: blood. This TCR came from a woman in her 70s in good health. As DNA, the CDR3 is TGTGCCAGCAGCTTAAATACCCCTACCTCACCCCTCCACTTT. Translating gives CASSLNTPTSPLHF.